These 2 T cell receptor beta chains came from one sample sequenced in a study of PD-1 blockade in classical Hodgkin lymphoma (dated by TCRdb to 2019 to 2021). The time point label, read with the paper, signifies: cycle 4 day 1 (C4D1), after 5 to 7 weeks of nivolumab. Relapse after autologous stem cell transplantation had occurred in all trial patients, and cohorts A, B and C were distinguished by prior brentuximab vedotin exposure. Using a Miltenyi CD4+ T cell isolation kit, CD4+ T cells were purified from thawed PBMCs through magnetic negative selection. The library was built by means of the immunoSEQ multiplex PCR assay. The table comes from immuneACCESS by way of TCRdb, which keeps in-frame sequences with V and J called. Part of the clones is missing from these tables; in studies checked, under half for an unresolved V gene and the rest for unknown reasons. A total of roughly 20,000 clones appear in this sample, over 65% of them only once. 2% to 3% of the sample rests with the top ten.

Sequencing used CD4+ T cells from blood, obtained before the fourth cycle of nivolumab. The source is a human donor with classical Hodgkin lymphoma.

J is TRBJ2-7 and V is TRBV27, with 9 bases fitting TRBD2. The CDR3 spans 14 residues. Germline CDR1 is MNHEY and CDR2 is SMNVEV (reference sequence). V shed 6 bases and J 4 bases; nucleotides not matched to a gene: 7. This CDR3 reads CASRKRGAGYEQYF. The CDR3, as DNA: TGTGCCAGCAGGAAGCGGGGGGCCGGTTACGAGCAGTACTTC.

This clone was found once. The chain's CDR3 is CAWDSGTSTDTQYF. DNA of the CDR3: TGTGCCTGGGATTCGGGGACTAGCACAGATACGCAGTATTTT. V is TRBV30 and J is TRBJ2-3; TRBD2 is a possible D gene (6 bases). The CDR3 covers 14 residues. Trimming cost V 5 bases and J 0 bases, with 12 bases left between them. Germline loops: CDR1 GTSNPN, CDR2 SVGIG (reference sequence).